Listed below are T cell receptor beta chains from one sample, sequenced in a study of T cell repertoires in cytomegalovirus infection. The antigens for these receptors are not known. From the reads, TCRdb called clonotypes with MiXCR, one entry per CDR3 protein. Found here are hundreds of thousands of distinct CDR3 sequences, 40% to 50% of them singletons; the top ten hold around 45%. The sequencing here drew on cultured PBMCs, taken from culture after CMV antigen stimulation. The receptors shown here come from a human donor in good health (CMV status not recorded). Some clones in this sample may be carry-over from other donors' samples. Each CDR3 is given with its conserved first and last residue. D genes are given only for firm matches. Not every row has a clone size; where given, it reads once, few, many or a size class.

V	D	J	size	DNA	CDR3
TRBV7-8	NA	TRBJ2-7	few	TGTGCCAGCAGCCGACGCGCGGGGGCCCCCTACGAGCAGTACTTC	CASSRRAGAPYEQYF
TRBV7-6	TRBD2	TRBJ2-3	many	TGTGCCAGCAGCTTAAGGACTAGCGGTTTTAGCACAGATACGCAGTATTTT	CASSLRTSGFSTDTQYF
TRBV7-2	NA	TRBJ2-7	few	TGTGCCAGCAGCTTGATAACTGCTACCGACTACGAGCAGTACTTC	CASSLITATDYEQYF
TRBV20-1	TRBD1	TRBJ2-3	NA	TGCAGTGCTAGAGATGCACAGGGGGCAGATACGCAGTATTTT	CSARDAQGADTQYF
TRBV7-8	TRBD1	TRBJ2-3	NA	TGTGCCAGCAGAGATTGGGACAGTAGCACAGATACGCAGTATTTT	CASRDWDSSTDTQYF
TRBV7-6	NA	TRBJ1-5	NA	TGTGCCAGCAGCAATCAGCCCCAGCATTTT	CASSNQPQHF
TRBV12-3/TRBV12-4	NA	TRBJ1-1	NA	TGTGCCAGCAGTGCGCGGACGAACACTGAAGCTTTCTTT	CASSARTNTEAFF
TRBV12-3/TRBV12-4	NA	TRBJ2-7	few	TGTGCCAGCAGTTTAGCGTCATACGAGGAGCAGTACTTC	CASSLASYEEQYF
TRBV11-2	NA	TRBJ2-7	NA	TGTGCCAGCAGCTTAGTTAGCGGACTCTACTACGAGCAGTACTTC	CASSLVSGLYYEQYF
TRBV6-1	NA	TRBJ2-7	few	TGTGCCAGCAGGGACGGACGGGTCTACGAGCAGTACTTC	CASRDGRVYEQYF
TRBV5-6	TRBD1	TRBJ2-2	NA	TGTGCCAGCAGCAGTCCCGGGACAGGGGCCGGGGAGCTGTTTTTT	CASSSPGTGAGELFF
TRBV5-4	TRBD2	TRBJ2-7	NA	TGTGCCAGCAGCCTCCCCGGACTAGTCAGGGACGAGCAGTACTTC	CASSLPGLVRDEQYF
TRBV7-2	NA	TRBJ2-1	few	TGTGCCAGCAGCTTACAGGGACTTTCCTCCTACAATGAGCAGTTCTTC	CASSLQGLSSYNEQFF
TRBV6-1	NA	TRBJ1-2	few	TGTGCCAGCAGTGAAGGTGGGCCTAGGGATGGCTACACCTTC	CASSEGGPRDGYTF
TRBV7-8	TRBD2	TRBJ2-1	NA	TGTGCCAGCAGCCCGCGTACTAGCGCCAATGAGCAGTTCTTC	CASSPRTSANEQFF
TRBV18	NA	TRBJ2-7	NA	TGTGCCAGCTCACCAATCGACGGAGCCTACGAGCAGTACTTC	CASSPIDGAYEQYF